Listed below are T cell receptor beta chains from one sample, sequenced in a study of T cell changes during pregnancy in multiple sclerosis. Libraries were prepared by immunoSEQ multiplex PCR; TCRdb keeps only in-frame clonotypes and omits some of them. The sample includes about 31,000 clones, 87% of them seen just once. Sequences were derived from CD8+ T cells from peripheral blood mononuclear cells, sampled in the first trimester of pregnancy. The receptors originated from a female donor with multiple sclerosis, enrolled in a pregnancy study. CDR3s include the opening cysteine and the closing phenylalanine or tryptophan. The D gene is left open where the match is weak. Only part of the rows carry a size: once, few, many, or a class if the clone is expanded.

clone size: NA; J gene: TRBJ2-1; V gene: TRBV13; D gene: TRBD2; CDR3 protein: CASSLGPSGGNEQFF; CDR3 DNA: TGTGCCAGCAGCTTAGGTCCTAGCGGGGGCAATGAGCAGTTCTTC
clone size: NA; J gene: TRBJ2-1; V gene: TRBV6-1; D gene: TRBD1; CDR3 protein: CASNEWDRSYNEQFF; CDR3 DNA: TGTGCCAGCAATGAGTGGGACAGGTCATACAATGAGCAGTTCTTC
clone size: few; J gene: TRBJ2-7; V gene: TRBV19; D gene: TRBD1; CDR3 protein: CASTPLAGGYEQYF; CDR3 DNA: TGTGCCAGTACCCCATTGGCAGGGGGTTACGAGCAGTACTTC
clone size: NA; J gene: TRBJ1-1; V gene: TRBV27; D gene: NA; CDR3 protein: CASTPAWGGPNTEAFF; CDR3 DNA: TGTGCCAGCACTCCTGCTTGGGGGGGACCCAACACTGAAGCTTTCTTT
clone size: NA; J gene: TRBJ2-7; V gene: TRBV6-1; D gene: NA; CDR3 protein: CASSDFLSEQYF; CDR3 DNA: TGTGCCAGCAGTGATTTCCTATCTGAGCAGTACTTC
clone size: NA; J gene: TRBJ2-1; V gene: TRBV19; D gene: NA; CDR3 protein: CASSATGRYNEQFF; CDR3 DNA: TGTGCCAGTAGTGCGACGGGAAGGTACAATGAGCAGTTCTTC
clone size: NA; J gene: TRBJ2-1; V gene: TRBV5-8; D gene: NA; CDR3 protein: CASSWGENEQFF; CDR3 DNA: TGTGCCAGCAGCTGGGGGGAAAATGAGCAGTTCTTC
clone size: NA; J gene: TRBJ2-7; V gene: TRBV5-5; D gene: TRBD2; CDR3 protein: CASSPKRELSYEQYF; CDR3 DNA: TGTGCCAGCAGCCCGAAGCGGGAGCTCTCCTACGAGCAGTACTTC
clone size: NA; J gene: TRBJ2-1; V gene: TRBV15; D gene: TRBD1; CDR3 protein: CATSREGTGYNEQFF; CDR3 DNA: TGTGCCACCAGCAGAGAAGGGACAGGCTACAATGAGCAGTTCTTC
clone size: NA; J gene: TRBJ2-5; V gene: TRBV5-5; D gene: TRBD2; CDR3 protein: CASSLGPGLASQETQYF; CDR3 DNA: TGTGCCAGCAGCTTGGGGCCGGGACTAGCGAGCCAAGAGACCCAGTACTTC
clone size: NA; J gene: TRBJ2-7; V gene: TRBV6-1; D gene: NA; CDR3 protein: CASSPAGGLEQYF; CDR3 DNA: TGTGCCAGCAGCCCAGCGGGCGGGCTCGAGCAGTACTTC
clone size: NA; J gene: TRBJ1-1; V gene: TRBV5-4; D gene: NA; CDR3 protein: CASSNINTEAFF; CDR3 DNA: TGTGCCAGCAGTAACATAAACACTGAAGCTTTCTTT
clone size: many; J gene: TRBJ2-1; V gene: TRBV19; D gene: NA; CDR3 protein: CASSIVSADYNEQFF; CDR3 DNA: TGTGCCAGTAGTATAGTGTCTGCGGACTACAATGAGCAGTTCTTC
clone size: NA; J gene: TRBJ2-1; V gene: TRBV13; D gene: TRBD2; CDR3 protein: CASSSRTSGRLEQFF; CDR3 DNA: TGTGCCAGCAGCTCCCGGACTAGCGGGAGGCTCGAGCAGTTCTTC
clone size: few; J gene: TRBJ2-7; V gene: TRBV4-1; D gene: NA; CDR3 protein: CASSQDGQGLTYEQYF; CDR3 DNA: TGCGCCAGCAGCCAAGATGGTCAGGGGCTGACCTACGAGCAGTACTTC
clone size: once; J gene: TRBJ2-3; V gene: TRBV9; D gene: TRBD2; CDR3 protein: CASSPAGLVTDTQYF; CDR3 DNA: TGTGCCAGCAGCCCCGCCGGACTAGTCACAGATACGCAGTATTTT
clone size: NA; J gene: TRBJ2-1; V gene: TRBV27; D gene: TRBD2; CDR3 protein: CASSLAGGNNEQFF; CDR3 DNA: TGTGCCAGCAGTTTAGCGGGAGGGAACAATGAGCAGTTCTTC
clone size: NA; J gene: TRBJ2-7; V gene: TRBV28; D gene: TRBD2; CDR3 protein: CASSLELAGGRSF; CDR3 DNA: TGTGCCAGCAGTTTAGAACTAGCGGGAGGACGAAGCTTC
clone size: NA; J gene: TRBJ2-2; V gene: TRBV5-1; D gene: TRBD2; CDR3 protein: CASSPGLAGGRTGELFF; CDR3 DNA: TGCGCCAGCAGCCCCGGACTAGCGGGAGGCCGTACCGGGGAGCTGTTTTTT
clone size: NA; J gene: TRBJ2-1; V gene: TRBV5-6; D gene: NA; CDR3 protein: CASSSGVSSYNEQFF; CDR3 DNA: TGTGCCAGCAGCTCCGGTGTGAGCTCCTACAATGAGCAGTTCTTC
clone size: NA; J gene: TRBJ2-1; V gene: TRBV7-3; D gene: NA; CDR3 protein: CASSYPTGANNEQFF; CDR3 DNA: TGTGCCAGCAGCTACCCCACGGGTGCTAACAATGAGCAGTTCTTC
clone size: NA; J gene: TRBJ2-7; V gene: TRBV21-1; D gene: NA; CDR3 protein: CASSRRGAGCEQYF; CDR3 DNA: TGTGCCAGCAGCAGGCGTGGCGCAGGATGCGAGCAGTACTTC
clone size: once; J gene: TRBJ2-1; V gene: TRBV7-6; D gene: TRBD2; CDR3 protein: CASSNSLAGENEQFF; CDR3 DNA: TGTGCCAGCAGCAACTCCTTAGCGGGAGAGAATGAGCAGTTCTTC
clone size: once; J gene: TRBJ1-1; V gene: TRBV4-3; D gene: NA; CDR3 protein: CASSQDRGNMNTEAFF; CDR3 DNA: TGCGCCAGCAGCCAAGATAGAGGGAACATGAACACTGAAGCTTTCTTT
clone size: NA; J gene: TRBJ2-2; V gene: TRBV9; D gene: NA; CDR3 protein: CASSVARIATNTGELFF; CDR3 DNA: TGTGCCAGCAGCGTAGCTCGGATAGCTACGAACACCGGGGAGCTGTTTTTT
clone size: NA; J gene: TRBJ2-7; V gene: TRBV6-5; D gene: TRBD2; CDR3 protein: CASSIPGLTYEQYF; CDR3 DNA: TGTGCCAGCAGCATACCGGGACTAACTTACGAGCAGTACTTC
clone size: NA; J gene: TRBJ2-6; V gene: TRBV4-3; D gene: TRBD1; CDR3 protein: CASSQDPGGNGANVLTF; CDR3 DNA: TGCGCCAGCAGCCAAGATCCAGGGGGCAATGGGGCCAACGTCCTGACTTTC
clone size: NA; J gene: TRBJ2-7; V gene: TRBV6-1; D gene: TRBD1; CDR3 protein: CASRSGGEQYF; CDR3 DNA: TGTGCCAGCAGGTCAGGGGGCGAGCAGTACTTC
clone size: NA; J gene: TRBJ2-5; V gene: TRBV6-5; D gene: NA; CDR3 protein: CASSYGGLETQYF; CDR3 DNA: TGTGCCAGCAGTTATGGCGGATTGGAGACCCAGTACTTC
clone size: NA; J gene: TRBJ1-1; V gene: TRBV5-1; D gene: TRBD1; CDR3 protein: CASSLATTGPNTEAFF; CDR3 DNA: TGCGCCAGCAGCTTGGCAACGACAGGGCCGAACACTGAAGCTTTCTTT
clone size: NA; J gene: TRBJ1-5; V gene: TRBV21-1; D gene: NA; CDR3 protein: CASSKGTGANQPQHF; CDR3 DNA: TGTGCCAGCAGCAAAGGGACAGGGGCCAATCAGCCCCAGCATTTT
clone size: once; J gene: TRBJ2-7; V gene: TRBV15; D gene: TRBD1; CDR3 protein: CATSRATGAPYEQYF; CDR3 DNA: TGTGCCACCAGCAGGGCGACAGGGGCCCCCTACGAGCAGTACTTC
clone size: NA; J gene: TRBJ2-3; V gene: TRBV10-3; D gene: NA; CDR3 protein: CAISEPGHDTDTQYF; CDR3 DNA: TGTGCCATCAGTGAGCCCGGACACGACACAGATACGCAGTATTTT
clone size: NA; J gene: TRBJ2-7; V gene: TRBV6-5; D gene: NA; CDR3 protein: CASSPGLLYEQYF; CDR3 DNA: TGTGCCAGCAGCCCGGGACTGTTGTACGAGCAGTACTTC
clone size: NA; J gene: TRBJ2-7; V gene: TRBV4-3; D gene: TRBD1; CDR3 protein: CASSQMTGAYEQYF; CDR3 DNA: TGCGCCAGCAGCCAAATGACAGGGGCCTACGAGCAGTACTTC
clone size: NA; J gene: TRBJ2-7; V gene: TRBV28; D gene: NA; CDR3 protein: CASSPKKGFLFEQYF; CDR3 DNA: TGTGCCAGCAGTCCAAAAAAGGGGTTCCTCTTCGAGCAGTACTTC
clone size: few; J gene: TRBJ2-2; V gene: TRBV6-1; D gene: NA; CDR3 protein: CASSETLSSPGELFF; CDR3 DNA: TGTGCCAGCAGTGAAACCCTATCTAGCCCCGGGGAGCTGTTTTTT
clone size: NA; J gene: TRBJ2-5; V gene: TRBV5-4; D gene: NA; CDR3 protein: CASSPDRLGETQYF; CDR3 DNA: TGTGCCAGCAGCCCCGACAGGCTTGGAGAGACCCAGTACTTC
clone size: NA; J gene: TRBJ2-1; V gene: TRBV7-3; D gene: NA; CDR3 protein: CASSGPGGNEQFF; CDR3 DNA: TGTGCCAGCAGCGGGCCCGGCGGGAATGAGCAGTTCTTC
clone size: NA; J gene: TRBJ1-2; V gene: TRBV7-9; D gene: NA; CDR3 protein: CASSLNFVETPYGYTF; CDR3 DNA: TGTGCCAGCAGCTTAAACTTTGTCGAGACACCCTATGGCTACACCTTC
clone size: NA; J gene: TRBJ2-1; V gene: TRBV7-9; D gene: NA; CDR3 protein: CASSTTSSGQGNEQFF; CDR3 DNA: TGTGCCAGCAGCACCACCTCCTCCGGCCAGGGCAATGAGCAGTTCTTC
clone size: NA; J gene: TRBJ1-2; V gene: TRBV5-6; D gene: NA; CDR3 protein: CASSPQGYGYTF; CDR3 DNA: TGTGCCAGCAGCCCCCAGGGATATGGCTACACCTTC
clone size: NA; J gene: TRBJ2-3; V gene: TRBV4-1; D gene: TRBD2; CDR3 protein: CASSHYVAGEGTDTQYF; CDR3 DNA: TGCGCCAGCAGCCATTACGTAGCGGGAGAGGGGACAGATACGCAGTATTTT
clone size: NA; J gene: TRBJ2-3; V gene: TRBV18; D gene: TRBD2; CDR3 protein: CASSPPAGADTQYF; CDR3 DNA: TGTGCCAGCTCACCACCGGCGGGGGCAGATACGCAGTATTTT
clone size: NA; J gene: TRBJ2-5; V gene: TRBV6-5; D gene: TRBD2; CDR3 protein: CASSYSSGGRETQYF; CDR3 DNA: TGTGCCAGCAGTTACTCTTCGGGGGGGCGAGAGACCCAGTACTTC